This T cell receptor (beta chain) came from a study of T cells in Graves' hyperthyroidism and ophthalmopathy. Absence of ophthalmopathy progression within 18 months defined stable Graves' hyperthyroidism. This clonotype turned up a few times. Its antigen is unknown. V was clipped by 0 bases and J by 8 bases; unmatched bases: 3. CDR1 and CDR2 from the germline V gene are PRHDT and FYEKMQ (reference sequence). This CDR3 contains 14 residues. Amplified TCR beta CDR3 regions derived from RNA transcripts. RT-PCR in the first round (using the HTBI primer set) targeted the TCR CDR3. TCRdb re-analysed the multiplex PCR reads in MiXCR, keeping a single row per CDR3 protein. Here the sample spans about 580,000 distinct CDR3 sequences, around 42% being singletons. Findings of the study overall: Appearing also in blood were most of the thyroid clonotypes expanded above 0.001.

This rearrangement joins TRBV13 to TRBJ2-1; 8 nucleotides match TRBD2. This TCR came from a woman aged 18-29 years with Graves' hyperthyroidism. Sequenced material: peripheral blood or thyroid tissue (not recorded which). This chain's CDR3 is CASSLGLGRDEQFF. CDR3 nucleotides: TGTGCCAGCAGCTTAGGCCTCGGGAGGGATGAGCAGTTCTTC.